This T cell receptor (beta chain) derives from a study of patients and donors after allogeneic stem cell transplantation. Each CDR3 protein is one row after TCRdb ran MiXCR on the RT-PCR reads. The repertoire has some 960,000 distinct CDR3 sequences, more than 15% of them found once; the top ten carry around 6%. This clonotype appeared a few times. CDR3 size: 12 residues. The germline CDR1 and CDR2 sequences are DFQATT and SNEGSKA (reference sequence). The germline V and J ends were trimmed by 5 bases and 8 bases, with 15 bases remaining between them. Sequenced: blood, either unsorted or a sorted T cell fraction (not recorded which). This receptor was identified in a human donor who was either an allogeneic HSCT recipient or a stem cell or donor lymphocyte infusion donor (not recorded which). It is not recorded whose cells these are; they may come from a transplant donor. The V call is TRBV20-1, the J call TRBJ1-1, with a weak D call TRBD1 (6 bases). Here the CDR3 reads CSASQGKREAFF. Written as DNA, the CDR3 is TGCAGTGCTTCCCAGGGGAAACGGGAAGCTTTCTTT.